This section outlines one TCR beta chain sequence together with its context. No antigen is known for it. Germline V gene lookup returns CDR1 SGHRS and CDR2 YFSETQ. The ends were cut back, 7 bases at V and 3 bases at J, with 10 bases in the middle. CDR3 length: 12 residues. This specimen belongs to a study of cytomegalovirus exposure and HLA in healthy donors. Whole-study results and caveats: Reports showed the classifier diagnosing cytomegalovirus status with high specificity and sensitivity.

Assay: immunoSEQ multiplex PCR; the TCRdb copy retains only in-frame clones and omits some. The sample lists 73,000 or so clones; roughly 94% were seen once. This clonotype was sampled from a woman under 30 in good health and CMV-seropositive. This chain uses TRBV5-1 with TRBJ1-2, with D maybe TRBD1 (6 bases). The sample consisted of PBMCs. CDR3 amino acids: CASADSYYGYTF. The CDR3 coding sequence is TGCGCCAGCGCGGACAGCTACTATGGCTACACCTTC. Looking up the rest from reference TRBV5-1 and TRBJ1-2 gives the full variable domain: KAGVTQTPRYLIKTRGQQVTLSCSPISGHRSVSWYQQTPGQGLQFLFEYFSETQRNKGNFPGRFSGRQFSNSRSEMNVSTLELGDSALYLCASADSYYGYTFGSGTRLTVV.